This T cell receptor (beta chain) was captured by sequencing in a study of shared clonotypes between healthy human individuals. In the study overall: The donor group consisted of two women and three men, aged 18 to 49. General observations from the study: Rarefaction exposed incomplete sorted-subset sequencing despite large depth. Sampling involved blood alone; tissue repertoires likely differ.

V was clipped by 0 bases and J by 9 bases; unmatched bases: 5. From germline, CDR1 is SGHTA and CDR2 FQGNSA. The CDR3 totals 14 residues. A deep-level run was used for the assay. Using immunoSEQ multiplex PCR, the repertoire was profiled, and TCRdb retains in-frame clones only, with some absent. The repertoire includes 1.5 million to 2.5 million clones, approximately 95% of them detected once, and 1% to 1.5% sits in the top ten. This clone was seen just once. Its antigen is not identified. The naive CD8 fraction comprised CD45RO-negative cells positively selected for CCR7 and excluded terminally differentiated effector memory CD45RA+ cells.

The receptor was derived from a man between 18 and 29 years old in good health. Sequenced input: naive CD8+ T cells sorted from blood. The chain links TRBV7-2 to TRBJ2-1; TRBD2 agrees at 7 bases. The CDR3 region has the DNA TGTGCCAGCAGCTTAGCGGGGGGGAGCGGTGAGCAGTTCTTC. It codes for CASSLAGGSGEQFF.